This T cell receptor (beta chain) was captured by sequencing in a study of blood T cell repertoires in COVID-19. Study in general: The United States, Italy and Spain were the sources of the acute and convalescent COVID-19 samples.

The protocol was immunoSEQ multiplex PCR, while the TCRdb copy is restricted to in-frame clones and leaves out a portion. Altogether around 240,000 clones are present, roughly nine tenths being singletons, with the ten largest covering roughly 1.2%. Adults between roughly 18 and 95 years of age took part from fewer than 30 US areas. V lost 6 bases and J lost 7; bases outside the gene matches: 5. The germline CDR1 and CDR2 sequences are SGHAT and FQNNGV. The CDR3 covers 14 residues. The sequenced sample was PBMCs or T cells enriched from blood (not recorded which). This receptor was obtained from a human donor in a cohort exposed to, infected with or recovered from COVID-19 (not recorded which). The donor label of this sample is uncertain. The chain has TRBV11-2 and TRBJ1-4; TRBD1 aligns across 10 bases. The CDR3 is CASSSDRGREKLFF. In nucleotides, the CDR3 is TGTGCCAGCAGTTCCGACAGGGGGCGTGAAAAACTGTTTTTT.